Listed here are 4 T cell receptor beta chains from one sample, sequenced in a study of blood T cell repertoires in COVID-19. Measured with immunoSEQ multiplex PCR; TCRdb has only the in-frame clones, and not every one. This repertoire shows more than 300,000 clones, 85% to 90% found once; its top ten account for over 9.5%. The specimen was PBMCs or T cells enriched from blood (not recorded which). These receptors all stem from a woman aged 18-30 years who had recovered from COVID-19.

This sequence joins TRBV9 and TRBJ2-3; D unclear. V was cut by 2 bases and J by 8 bases, with 12 bases left in between. CDR3 size: 13 residues. Germline V CDR1 and CDR2: SGDLS, YYNGEE. CDR3 loop: CASSVLVRGTQYF. The CDR3 bases are TGTGCCAGCAGCGTTCTCGTCCGAGGTACGCAGTATTTT.

The CDR3 nucleotides read TGTGCCAGCAGCAAAGCGTTGTCGGGGGACGACACTGAAGCTTTCTTT. Translating it yields CASSKALSGDDTEAFF. The chain joins TRBV7-9 to TRBJ1-1; D is possibly TRBD1 (5 bases). Germline V lookup: CDR1 SEHNR, CDR2 FQNEAQ (reference sequence). The CDR3 has 16 amino acids. The ends were cut back, 5 bases at V and 3 bases at J, with 19 bases in the middle.

This sequence joins TRBV4-1 and TRBJ1-5, with TRBD1 as a possible D gene (6 bases). The CDR3 runs 17 residues. CDR1 MGHRA and CDR2 YSYEKL come from the germline V gene. The V and J ends lost 0 bases and 0 bases respectively, with 12 bases between them. The CDR3 DNA reads as TGCGCCAGCAGCCAAGATGGGGGCAGGGGTAGCAATCAGCCCCAGCATTTT. This encodes CASSQDGGRGSNQPQHF.

This rearrangement joins TRBV19 to TRBJ1-2; D is unclear. The CDR3 runs to 15 residues. The ends were cut back, 3 bases at V and 3 bases at J, with 14 bases in the middle. Germline assignment: CDR1 LNHDA and CDR2 SQIVND (reference sequence). Written as DNA, the CDR3 is TGTGCCAGTAGTATTGAGTTCGCAGGTTACTATGGCTACACCTTC. It codes for CASSIEFAGYYGYTF. The full variable domain, in which reference TRBV19 and TRBJ1-2 provide the parts outside the CDR3, is DGGITQSPKYLFRKEGQNVTLSCEQNLNHDAMYWYRQDPGQGLRLIYYSQIVNDFQKGDIAEGYSVSREKKESFPLTVTSAQKNPTAFYLCASSIEFAGYYGYTFGSGTRLTVV.